This TCR beta chain is from a study of T-cell reconstitution after alpha-beta-depleted transplantation in children. Study-wide results and limits: Expanded graft clones numbering several hundred reportedly gave rise to alpha-beta T cells about two months after transplant. Day-60 TCRbeta diversity that was high in some patients was derived from surviving recipient T cells and thymic progenitors. T-cell numbers and diversity, one year after transplant, stemmed largely from T cells that were newly produced.

Unique molecular identifiers were incorporated during preparation of the TCRbeta library. TCRdb re-analysed the PCR reads in MiXCR, keeping a single row per CDR3 protein. The table records around 100,000 distinct CDR3 sequences, 10% of them present only once. With V trimmed by 2 bases and J by 9 bases, 6 bases remained unmatched. The V gene's germline CDR1 is SGHDT and CDR2 YYEEEE. CDR3 length: 14 residues. This clonotype was detected ten times or more. Antigen: not known. This TCR derives from a boy aged 2-15 years with acute lymphoblastic leukemia, due to receive a stem cell transplant. V gene TRBV5-6 combines with J gene TRBJ1-5, with 9 bases matching TRBD1. The input for sequencing was PBMCs, taken before TCRalphabeta/CD19-depleted stem cell transplant. CDR3 DNA sequence: TGTGCCAGCAGCTTACAGGGGGCCCAAACGCCCCAGCATTTT. It codes for CASSLQGAQTPQHF.